What follows are 23 T cell receptor beta chains derived from one specimen sequenced in a study of cytomegalovirus exposure and HLA in healthy donors. The PCR was carried out with 60 Vbeta primers and 13 Jbeta primers. The repertoire was sequenced with immunoSEQ multiplex PCR; TCRdb's copy has only in-frame clones and lacks some. This table has about 120,000 clones, roughly 60% appearing once. The sequenced sample was PBMCs. The receptors shown here come from a man aged 40-55 years in good health and CMV-seropositive.

The chain employs TRBV6-5 and TRBJ1-1, with a weak D call TRBD1 (5 bases). The CDR3 consists of 13 residues. Trimming stripped 6 bases from V and 5 bases from J, with 13 bases between. CDR1 is MNHEY and CDR2 is SVGAGI in the germline V gene. As DNA, the CDR3 is TGTGCCAGCAGACTTAATAGGGGAACTGAAGCTTTCTTT. Protein sequence: CASRLNRGTEAFF.

Only a few counts were recorded for this clone. This rearrangement joins TRBV7-9 to TRBJ2-4, with D possibly being TRBD1 (5 bases). CDR1 SEHNR and CDR2 FQNEAQ come from the germline V gene (reference sequence). The V end was cut by 5 bases, the J end by 0 bases, with 8 bases between. The CDR3 extends over 14 amino acids. DNA for the CDR3: TGTGCCAGCAGCACTGGACAAGCCAAAAACATTCAGTACTTC. Translating gives CASSTGQAKNIQYF.

The chain combines TRBV5-1 with TRBJ1-2; D not certain. The ends were cut back, 0 bases at V and 2 bases at J, with 5 bases in the middle. The germline gives CDR1 SGHRS, CDR2 YFSETQ. This CDR3 has 13 residues. In DNA, the CDR3 is TGCGCCAGCAGCTTGGTCAGAAACTATGGCTACACCTTC. This encodes CASSLVRNYGYTF.

The V call is TRBV7-9, the J call TRBJ1-4; perhaps TRBD1 as D (6 bases). Germline CDR1 is SEHNR and CDR2 is FQNEAQ (reference sequence). The CDR3 has 14 residues. The ends were cut back, 3 bases at V and 7 bases at J, with 12 bases in the middle. The CDR3 protein is CASSFQGIGEKLFF. CDR3 DNA: TGTGCCAGCAGCTTTCAGGGGATCGGTGAAAAACTGTTTTTT.

The chain employs TRBV10-1 and TRBJ2-5; 7 bases fit TRBD1. Trimming at V came to 6 bases and at J to 1 base, leaving 2 bases not matched to a gene. Per germline, CDR1 WNHNN and CDR2 SYGVQD (reference sequence). This CDR3 comprises 13 residues. The CDR3 DNA is TGCGCCAGCAGCAGGGACAGCCAAGAGACCCAGTACTTC. Amino acid sequence: CASSRDSQETQYF.

This chain uses TRBV7-3 with TRBJ2-2; D is unresolved. Germline loops: CDR1 SGHTA, CDR2 FQGTGA. This CDR3 region has 14 residues. The ends were cut back, 2 bases at V and 3 bases at J, with 7 bases in the middle. The CDR3: CASSLGRDTGELFF. The CDR3 DNA reads as TGTGCCAGCAGCTTAGGCCGGGACACCGGGGAGCTGTTTTTT.

The V gene is TRBV12-5, the J gene TRBJ1-1; D unresolved. Trimming took 4 bases from V and 1 from J, leaving 4 bases between them. This CDR3 has 12 amino acids. Germline-derived CDR1 and CDR2 are LGHNT and FRNRAP. The CDR3 DNA follows: TGTGCTAGTGGTTCAGGGAACACTGAAGCTTTCTTT. Translating it yields CASGSGNTEAFF.

The chain employs TRBV4-2 and TRBJ2-7; no firm D call. The germline V gene has CDR1 LGHNA and CDR2 YNFKEQ. The V gene lost 0 bases and the J gene lost 6 bases, with 12 bases spanning the gap. The CDR3 runs to 14 residues. CDR3 amino acids: CASSQDRRTVEQYF. CDR3 bases: TGTGCCAGCAGCCAAGATCGGAGAACGGTCGAGCAGTACTTC.

The chain joins TRBV28 to TRBJ2-1; 9 positions agree with TRBD1. Germline loops: CDR1 MDHEN, CDR2 SYDVKM. The CDR3 runs to 18 residues. J gave up 0 bases and V 4 bases, and 10 bases lay outside the gene matches. The CDR3: CASSSKTGGRSSYNEQFF. The CDR3 bases are TGTGCCAGCAGTTCAAAAACAGGGGGCAGAAGCTCCTACAATGAGCAGTTCTTC.

V and J are TRBV5-4 and TRBJ2-2, with D possibly being TRBD2 (5 bases). The CDR3 length is 16 residues. CDR1 and CDR2 from the germline V gene are SGHNT and YYREEE (reference sequence). V lost 2 bases, J lost 2 bases, and 13 bases lay in between. CDR3 residues: CASSFGLAQNTGELFF. Written as DNA, the CDR3 is TGTGCCAGCAGCTTCGGGCTAGCCCAAAACACCGGGGAGCTGTTTTTT.

As regards this clone: The germline gene is not matched at one end of the junction; a read error may be the cause. The gene calls are TRBV27 and TRBJ2-1; D perhaps matches TRBD1 (6 bases). Germline V lookup: CDR1 MNHEY, CDR2 SMNVEV (reference sequence). The CDR3 sequence is 14 residues long. The CDR3 is CASSYQHRDKEQFF. The CDR3, as DNA: TGTGCCAGCAGTTACCAACACCGGGACAAGGAGCAGTTCTTC.

This clone turned up a few times. CDR3 DNA sequence: TGTGCCAGCAGCGCGGCGGGATCCGAAAGCTCTGGAAACACCATATATTTT. Translation gives CASSAAGSESSGNTIYF. The chain links TRBV9 to TRBJ1-3, with D uncertain. This CDR3 is built from 17 residues. CDR1 and CDR2 from the germline V gene are SGDLS and YYNGEE. V lost 3 bases to trimming and J lost 0 bases, with 16 bases between them.

The V and J genes are TRBV5-1 and TRBJ2-7, with D possibly TRBD2 on 6 matching bases. CDR1 and CDR2 from the germline V gene are SGHRS and YFSETQ. Deletions cut 0 bases from V and 3 bases from J, with 10 bases between. The CDR3 totals 14 residues. The CDR3 region has the DNA TGCGCCAGCAGCTTGGCCTTGGAGGGCTACGAGCAGTACTTC. As protein: CASSLALEGYEQYF.

The J gene is TRBJ1-1, the V gene TRBV6-1, with a weak D call TRBD1 (6 bases). The ends were cut back, 0 bases at V and 5 bases at J, with 16 bases in the middle. The germline CDR1 and CDR2 sequences are MNHNS and SASEGT. The CDR3 contains 16 residues. CDR3 in DNA: TGTGCCAGCAGTGAAGCGCTTCGGGGGGGCCGGACTGAAGCTTTCTTT. Translating it yields CASSEALRGGRTEAFF.

The V and J genes are TRBV6-1 and TRBJ1-2, with 10 positions matching TRBD1. Germline trimming cut 7 bases from V and 5 bases from J; bases unmatched to any gene: 10. Germline V CDR1 and CDR2: MNHNS, SASEGT. This CDR3 is 15 amino acids long. The CDR3 region has the DNA TGTGCCAGCACCCCGACAGGGGGCGGGGAGTATGGCTACACCTTC. Translation: CASTPTGGGEYGYTF.

The DNA for the CDR3 is TGTGCCAGCAGTTACACGGGACTAGGGGGGTACGAGCAGTACTTC. The encoded protein is CASSYTGLGGYEQYF. The chain combines TRBV6-5 with TRBJ2-7; TRBD2 aligns across 8 bases. CDR1 and CDR2 (germline): MNHEY, SVGAGI. The J segment lost 4 bases and the V segment lost 2 bases, leaving 7 bases of the junction unmatched. The CDR3 totals 15 residues.

There are a few counts of this clone. The V call is TRBV7-2, the J call TRBJ1-4; TRBD1 matches 7 bases. The CDR3 sequence is 14 residues long. The germline gives CDR1 SGHTA, CDR2 FQGNSA. V lost 4 bases, J lost 5 bases, and 4 bases stayed unmatched. The CDR3 here is CASSYRQGNEKLFF. Here the CDR3 DNA reads TGTGCCAGCAGCTACCGACAGGGAAATGAAAAACTGTTTTTT.

The V and J genes are TRBV7-9 and TRBJ1-1; the match to TRBD1 covers 7 bases. Unmatched junction bases numbered 3, after V lost 1 base and J lost 1 base. The CDR3 sequence is 15 residues long. Germline V gene sequence: CDR1 SEHNR, CDR2 FQNEAQ (reference sequence). The CDR3 loop reads CASSLGGTANTEAFF. Here the CDR3 DNA reads TGTGCCAGCAGCTTAGGGGGGACAGCGAACACTGAAGCTTTCTTT.

The J gene is TRBJ1-1, the V gene TRBV9; the D is unclear. In germline, CDR1 is SGDLS, CDR2 YYNGEE. Trimming pared 4 bases from V and 0 bases from J, leaving 13 bases between. This CDR3 spans 15 amino acids. The CDR3, as DNA: TGTGCCAGCAGCCTCACTGGGGAGTTGAACACTGAAGCTTTCTTT. Its translation is CASSLTGELNTEAFF. Drawing the rest from reference TRBV9 and TRBJ1-1, the complete variable domain is DSGVTQTPKHLITATGQRVTLRCSPRSGDLSVYWYQQSLDQGLQFLIQYYNGEERAKGNILERFSAQQFPDLHSELNLSSLELGDSALYFCASSLTGELNTEAFFGQGTRLTVV.

The chain joins TRBV13 to TRBJ2-5; the match to TRBD2 covers 9 bases. Germline V gives CDR1 PRHDT, CDR2 FYEKMQ (reference sequence). V gave up 5 bases and J gave up 2 bases; unmatched junction bases: 6. This CDR3 has 15 residues. The CDR3 DNA follows: TGTGCCAGCAGCCACGGACTAGCGAATCAAGAGACCCAGTACTTC. Protein product: CASSHGLANQETQYF. Drawing the rest from reference TRBV13 and TRBJ2-5, the complete variable domain is AAGVIQSPRHLIKEKRETATLKCYPIPRHDTVYWYQQGPGQDPQFLISFYEKMQSDKGSIPDRFSAQQFSDYHSELNMSSLELGDSALYFCASSHGLANQETQYFGPGTRLLVL.

V usage is TRBV5-8 and J usage is TRBJ2-5, with 10 bases fitting TRBD1. The V gene's germline CDR1 is SGHTS and CDR2 YDEGEE. This CDR3 contains 14 residues. After removal of 6 bases from V and 3 bases from J, the junction contained 5 bases not matched to a gene. The CDR3 nucleotides read TGTGCCAGCAACATAGGGACAGGGGAAGAGACCCAGTACTTC. Residues: CASNIGTGEETQYF.

The rearrangement links TRBV28 to TRBJ1-2; 7 nucleotides align to TRBD1. J was trimmed by 0 bases and V by 8 bases; bases with no gene match: 6. CDR3 size: 14 residues. CDR1 is MDHEN and CDR2 is SYDVKM in the germline V gene. DNA for the CDR3: TGTGCCAGCGGGGGACAGTCTTCTAACTATGGCTACACCTTC. Its protein is CASGGQSSNYGYTF.

V gene TRBV7-8 combines with J gene TRBJ2-5, with TRBD2 matching 11 bases. V lost 7 bases to trimming and J lost 5 bases; unmatched junction nucleotides: 9. The germline V gene has CDR1 SGHVS and CDR2 FQNEAQ. This CDR3 has 15 amino acids. CDR3 bases: TGTGCCAGCACTCAGACTAGCGGGACGGCCGAGACCCAGTACTTC. Translation gives CASTQTSGTAETQYF.